These T cell receptor beta chains were read from a single sample in a study of T cell responses to AZD1222 COVID-19 vaccine. Measured with immunoSEQ multiplex PCR; TCRdb has only the in-frame clones, and not every one. The table records around 140,000 clones, 80% to 90% of them present only once. This specimen was peripheral blood, taken on day 0 of AZD1222 vaccination. The receptors shown here come from an adult in good health. CDR3s leave out the opening cysteine and the closing phenylalanine or tryptophan. D genes are given only for firm matches.

CDR3aa: ASSPVSGQGGNYGYT; d_gene: NA; v_gene: TRBV7-2; j_gene: TRBJ1-2
CDR3aa: ASTPGGGYTEAF; d_gene: NA; v_gene: TRBV5-1; j_gene: TRBJ1-1
CDR3aa: ASSFSGPGTQY; d_gene: NA; v_gene: TRBV12-3/TRBV12-4; j_gene: TRBJ2-5
CDR3aa: AWTLQAGGLTGELF; d_gene: TRBD2; v_gene: TRBV30; j_gene: TRBJ2-2
CDR3aa: ASSRGGLRNTIY; d_gene: TRBD1; v_gene: TRBV4-1; j_gene: TRBJ1-3
CDR3aa: ASSYSGANYGYT; d_gene: NA; v_gene: TRBV27; j_gene: TRBJ1-2
CDR3aa: ASSVGMSNLETQY; d_gene: NA; v_gene: TRBV9; j_gene: TRBJ2-5
CDR3aa: ASTLRGVPNQPQH; d_gene: NA; v_gene: TRBV5-6; j_gene: TRBJ1-5
CDR3aa: ASSRQDTLNTEAF; d_gene: NA; v_gene: TRBV3-1/TRBV3-2; j_gene: TRBJ1-1
CDR3aa: SVVYDGLDNQPQH; d_gene: NA; v_gene: TRBV29-1; j_gene: TRBJ1-5
CDR3aa: ASSVATDSNQPQH; d_gene: NA; v_gene: TRBV9; j_gene: TRBJ1-5
CDR3aa: ASSNSGTSLFSAGELF; d_gene: TRBD2; v_gene: TRBV5-4; j_gene: TRBJ2-2
CDR3aa: SGTGQGNPGYT; d_gene: TRBD1; v_gene: TRBV29-1; j_gene: TRBJ1-2
CDR3aa: ARSWDRHSYEQY; d_gene: NA; v_gene: TRBV2; j_gene: TRBJ2-7
CDR3aa: ASSDIPADPIYGYT; d_gene: NA; v_gene: TRBV19; j_gene: TRBJ1-2
CDR3aa: AWSVGSGPPGELF; d_gene: NA; v_gene: TRBV30; j_gene: TRBJ2-2
CDR3aa: ASSQRDRGRTEAF; d_gene: TRBD1; v_gene: TRBV3-1/TRBV3-2; j_gene: TRBJ1-1
CDR3aa: SANIQETQY; d_gene: NA; v_gene: TRBV20-1; j_gene: TRBJ2-5
CDR3aa: ASSLPGQGNTEAF; d_gene: TRBD1; v_gene: TRBV14; j_gene: TRBJ1-1
CDR3aa: ASRGEIETQY; d_gene: NA; v_gene: TRBV2; j_gene: TRBJ2-5
CDR3aa: ASSGLRTGTDEAF; d_gene: TRBD1; v_gene: TRBV11-2; j_gene: TRBJ1-1
CDR3aa: ASRIGGQSYNEQF; d_gene: TRBD1; v_gene: TRBV28; j_gene: TRBJ2-1
CDR3aa: ASSPAGGLNTGELF; d_gene: NA; v_gene: TRBV10-1; j_gene: TRBJ2-2
CDR3aa: SAEGGGGTGGFNEQF; d_gene: TRBD1; v_gene: TRBV29-1; j_gene: TRBJ2-1
CDR3aa: ASSYTDRGTQY; d_gene: TRBD1; v_gene: TRBV6-2/TRBV6-3; j_gene: TRBJ2-3
CDR3aa: ASRGGQGFQPQH; d_gene: TRBD1; v_gene: TRBV6-5; j_gene: TRBJ1-5
CDR3aa: ASSGGGSGNTIY; d_gene: NA; v_gene: TRBV5-1; j_gene: TRBJ1-3
CDR3aa: ASSGTYSGANVLT; d_gene: NA; v_gene: TRBV6-5; j_gene: TRBJ2-6
CDR3aa: ASSNRSYEQY; d_gene: NA; v_gene: TRBV6-2/TRBV6-3; j_gene: TRBJ2-7
CDR3aa: ASSAYPDRLILNTEAF; d_gene: TRBD1; v_gene: TRBV7-9; j_gene: TRBJ1-1
CDR3aa: ASSWDSYNEQF; d_gene: TRBD1; v_gene: TRBV6-5; j_gene: TRBJ2-1
CDR3aa: ASRTDRGLAEQF; d_gene: TRBD1; v_gene: TRBV6-5; j_gene: TRBJ2-1
CDR3aa: ASSFLDTLH; d_gene: NA; v_gene: TRBV6-5; j_gene: TRBJ1-6
CDR3aa: ASSHLLGFQPQH; d_gene: NA; v_gene: TRBV4-1; j_gene: TRBJ1-5
CDR3aa: ASSPTRRGYT; d_gene: NA; v_gene: TRBV28; j_gene: TRBJ1-2
CDR3aa: ASSLSWTGPGELF; d_gene: TRBD1; v_gene: TRBV11-3; j_gene: TRBJ2-2
CDR3aa: ASSLSASAAHQPQH; d_gene: NA; v_gene: TRBV28; j_gene: TRBJ1-5
CDR3aa: ASSNRELAEAF; d_gene: NA; v_gene: TRBV2; j_gene: TRBJ1-1
CDR3aa: ASSLELAGGDEQF; d_gene: TRBD2; v_gene: TRBV27; j_gene: TRBJ2-1
CDR3aa: ATSGHRGVRNQPQH; d_gene: TRBD1; v_gene: TRBV24-1; j_gene: TRBJ1-5
CDR3aa: ASTQTGGLSNQPQH; d_gene: TRBD1; v_gene: TRBV19; j_gene: TRBJ1-5
CDR3aa: ASSLGPGRGGEKLF; d_gene: NA; v_gene: TRBV28; j_gene: TRBJ1-4
CDR3aa: ASTPARGVNLAKNIQY; d_gene: NA; v_gene: TRBV28; j_gene: TRBJ2-4
CDR3aa: ASSGLGGPYGYT; d_gene: NA; v_gene: TRBV2; j_gene: TRBJ1-2
CDR3aa: ASSRTSWDTDTQY; d_gene: TRBD2; v_gene: TRBV5-5; j_gene: TRBJ2-3
CDR3aa: ASSWVGTAYGYT; d_gene: NA; v_gene: TRBV28; j_gene: TRBJ1-2
CDR3aa: ASSIPRGGQGIGEQF; d_gene: TRBD1; v_gene: TRBV19; j_gene: TRBJ2-1
CDR3aa: ASSPDWLNGNQPQH; d_gene: NA; v_gene: TRBV18; j_gene: TRBJ1-5
CDR3aa: ASSSEGTLSNQPQH; d_gene: NA; v_gene: TRBV7-6; j_gene: TRBJ1-5
CDR3aa: ASSGDFQDTQY; d_gene: NA; v_gene: TRBV9; j_gene: TRBJ2-3